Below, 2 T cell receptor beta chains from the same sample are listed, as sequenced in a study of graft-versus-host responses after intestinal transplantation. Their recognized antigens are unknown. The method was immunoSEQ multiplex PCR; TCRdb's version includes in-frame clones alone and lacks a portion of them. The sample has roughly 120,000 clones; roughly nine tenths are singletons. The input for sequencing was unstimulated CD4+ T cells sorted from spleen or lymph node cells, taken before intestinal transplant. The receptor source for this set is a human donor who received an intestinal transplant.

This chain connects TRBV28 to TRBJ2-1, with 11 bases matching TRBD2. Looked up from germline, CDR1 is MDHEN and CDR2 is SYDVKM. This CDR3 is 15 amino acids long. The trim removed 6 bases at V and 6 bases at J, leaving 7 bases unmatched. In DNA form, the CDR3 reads TGTGCCAGCAGCCTACTAGCGGGAGTTCGCAATGAGCAGTTCTTC. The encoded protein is CASSLLAGVRNEQFF.

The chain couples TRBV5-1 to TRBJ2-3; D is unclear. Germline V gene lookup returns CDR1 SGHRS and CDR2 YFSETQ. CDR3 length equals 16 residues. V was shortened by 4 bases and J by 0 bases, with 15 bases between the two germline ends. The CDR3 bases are TGCGCCAGCAGCGGGCACCAGGCCTCTAGCACAGATACGCAGTATTTT. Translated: CASSGHQASSTDTQYF.